What follows are 18 T cell receptor beta chains derived from one specimen sequenced in a study of T-cell memory formation after mild COVID-19. TCRdb reprocessed the 5' RACE reads via MiXCR and lists one record per CDR3 protein. Here the sample spans about 340,000 distinct CDR3 sequences, 13% being singletons. Sample: PBMCs or a T cell subset sorted from them (not recorded which). Every receptor here comes from a man aged 18-30 years who had mild COVID-19 (a few samples of this study predate the infection). Cell type and time point are not known.

A word on this clonotype: Germline is not matched at one junction end, which may reflect a read error. The chain is built from TRBV6-6 and TRBJ1-2, with D unresolved. Germline V gene data show CDR1 as MNHNY and CDR2 as SVGAGI (reference sequence). The length of the CDR3 is 12 residues. CDR3 in DNA: TGTGCCAGCAGCCACTCGCCGTATGGCGACACCTTC. It translates to CASSHSPYGDTF.

This clonotype was found a few times. J is TRBJ2-1 and V is TRBV7-9; unclear D gene. There are 16 residues in the CDR3. V lost 4 bases, J lost 2 bases, and 15 bases lay in between. In germline, CDR1 is SEHNR, CDR2 FQNEAQ (reference sequence). Written as DNA, the CDR3 is TGTGCCAGCAGCTCCCGACGGCAACTAACCTACAATGAGCAGTTCTTC. It encodes CASSSRRQLTYNEQFF. The full variable domain, in which reference TRBV7-9 and TRBJ2-1 provide the parts outside the CDR3, is DTGVSQNPRHKITKRGQNVTFRCDPISEHNRLYWYRQTLGQGPEFLTYFQNEAQLEKSRLLSDRFSAERPKGSFSTLEIQRTEQGDSAMYLCASSSRRQLTYNEQFFGPGTRLTVL.

Ten or more counts support this clonotype. The J gene is TRBJ1-1, the V gene TRBV12-3 or TRBV12-4; D is unresolved. V was clipped by 0 bases and J by 5 bases, with 10 bases between them. The CDR3 spans 14 residues. The CDR3, as DNA: TGTGCCAGCAGTTTAGCGCCAGAGGGAACTGAAGCTTTCTTT. It yields the protein CASSLAPEGTEAFF.

The rearrangement links TRBV6-1 to TRBJ2-4, with TRBD1 as a possible D gene (6 bases). Germline V lookup: CDR1 MNHNS, CDR2 SASEGT. This CDR3 comprises 15 residues. Trimming stripped 8 bases from V and 0 bases from J, with 14 bases between. For the CDR3, the DNA is TGTGCCAGCCGACAGGATCTACTAGCCAAAAACATTCAGTACTTC. It is translated as CASRQDLLAKNIQYF.

V usage is TRBV5-1 and J usage is TRBJ2-5, with D maybe TRBD1 (6 bases). The V and J ends lost 0 bases and 0 bases respectively, with 9 bases between them. Germline V gene sequence: CDR1 SGHRS, CDR2 YFSETQ. This CDR3 region has 15 residues. CDR3 protein: CASSLAGQYQETQYF. CDR3 bases: TGCGCCAGCAGCTTGGCCGGACAGTACCAAGAGACCCAGTACTTC.

This clonotype came up a few times. The chain links TRBV4-1 to TRBJ1-1; D possibly corresponds to TRBD1 (5 bases). The CDR3 has 15 residues. With 0 bases removed from V and 1 base from J, the gap between germline ends came to 9 bases. Germline-derived CDR1 and CDR2 are MGHRA and YSYEKL. The CDR3 loop is CASSQDFGGNTEAFF. Here the CDR3 DNA reads TGCGCCAGCAGCCAAGATTTCGGGGGGAACACTGAAGCTTTCTTT.

Only a few counts were recorded for this clonotype. The rearrangement uses TRBV7-2 and TRBJ2-3; TRBD2 aligns across 10 bases. J was trimmed by 5 bases and V by 5 bases; bases with no gene match: 4. The CDR3 runs to 14 residues. Looked up from germline, CDR1 is SGHTA and CDR2 is FQGNSA. The CDR3 here is CASSISGGLDTQYF. The CDR3 nucleotides are TGTGCCAGCAGCATTAGCGGGGGGTTAGATACGCAGTATTTT.

This clonotype was recorded a few times. The chain joins TRBV11-2 to TRBJ1-5; TRBD1 is a possible D gene (5 bases). The germline V gene encodes CDR1 SGHAT and CDR2 FQNNGV. V dropped 0 bases and J dropped 7 bases, with 22 bases sitting between them. The length of the CDR3 is 18 residues. The CDR3 nucleotides are TGTGCCAGCAGCTTAGAAATGGGGACCGGGGGATATTGGCAGCCCCAGCATTTT. Protein product: CASSLEMGTGGYWQPQHF.

This chain connects TRBV15 to TRBJ1-6; D remains unclear. The germline V gene encodes CDR1 LNHNV and CDR2 YYDKDF (reference sequence). This CDR3 has 14 amino acids. V lost 4 bases, J lost 10 bases, and 14 bases lay in between. The CDR3 DNA reads as TGTGCCACCAGCATGACGCACGAGGAGTCACCCCTCCACTTT. This codes for CATSMTHEESPLHF.

This clonotype was found a few times. The chain joins TRBV5-1 to TRBJ2-7, with D unclear. Trimming took off 2 bases at V and 2 bases at J, with 8 bases between the two ends. Per the germline V gene, CDR1 is SGHRS and CDR2 is YFSETQ. CDR3 length: 13 residues. The CDR3 sequence: CASSLQQTYEQYF. The CDR3 coding sequence is TGCGCCAGCAGCTTACAACAGACCTACGAGCAGTACTTC.

This clonotype has a handful of counts. V and J are TRBV20-1 and TRBJ2-7; D might be TRBD2 (6 bases). The CDR3 loop spans 15 amino acids. The germline V gene has CDR1 DFQATT and CDR2 SNEGSKA (reference sequence). V gave up 3 bases and J gave up 3 bases, with 18 bases separating them. The CDR3 protein is CSARDVEGPYYEQYV. CDR3 in DNA: TGCAGTGCTAGGGACGTGGAGGGACCGTACTACGAGCAGTACGTC.

The chain links TRBV5-4 to TRBJ1-3, with D unclear. The CDR3 is 14 amino acids. Trimming stripped 4 bases from V and 0 bases from J, with 8 bases between. Germline CDR1 and CDR2: SGHNT and YYREEE (reference sequence). The CDR3 reads CASSKPNSGNTIYF. The CDR3 DNA is TGTGCCAGCAGCAAACCGAACTCTGGAAACACCATATATTTT.

The chain is built from TRBV11-2 and TRBJ2-1; 12 bases match TRBD2. The CDR3 is 15 residues long. Trimming took 3 bases from V and 6 from J; bases not matched to a gene: 3. Germline V lookup: CDR1 SGHAT, CDR2 FQNNGV. CDR3 DNA sequence: TGTGCCAGCAGCTTCCTAGCGGGGGGGGTCAATGAGCAGTTCTTC. Protein: CASSFLAGGVNEQFF.

This clonotype was picked up a small number of times. This chain joins TRBV4-3 and TRBJ2-2; maybe TRBD1 (6 bases). The V end lost 6 bases, the J end lost 2 bases, and 16 bases lay between the germline ends. Germline V CDR1 and CDR2: LGHNA, YSLEER. The CDR3 consists of 16 residues. CDR3 nucleotides: TGCGCCAGCAGTCAGGCAGGCAGGGGTAACACCGGGGAGCTGTTTTTT. This encodes CASSQAGRGNTGELFF.

The sample holds a few counts of this clonotype. V is TRBV12-3 or TRBV12-4 and J is TRBJ2-7; possibly TRBD1 for D (5 bases). The CDR3 loop spans 12 amino acids. Trimming removed 7 bases from V and 0 bases from J, with 7 bases in between. CDR3 amino acids: CASNQGSYEQYF. The DNA for the CDR3 is TGTGCCAGCAACCAGGGCTCCTACGAGCAGTACTTC.

This clonotype was observed a handful of times. V gene TRBV6-5 combines with J gene TRBJ1-1; D gene ambiguous. Trimming took 2 bases from V and 2 from J, leaving 6 bases between them. Germline loops: CDR1 MNHEY, CDR2 SVGAGI. The CDR3 extends over 13 amino acids. The CDR3 here is CASSYGFNTEAFF. In nucleotides, the CDR3 is TGTGCCAGCAGTTACGGTTTCAACACTGAAGCTTTCTTT.

This clonotype has more than one count but fewer than ten. The chain recombines TRBV7-9 with TRBJ1-5; 7 nucleotides align to TRBD1. Germline V gene sequence: CDR1 SEHNR, CDR2 FQNEAQ (reference sequence). V lost 4 bases and J lost 0; bases outside the gene matches: 6. This CDR3 is built from 16 residues. The CDR3 is CASSSGTADSNQPQHF. CDR3 DNA sequence: TGTGCCAGCAGCTCAGGGACAGCAGATAGCAATCAGCCCCAGCATTTT. Drawing the rest from reference TRBV7-9 and TRBJ1-5, the complete variable domain is DTGVSQNPRHKITKRGQNVTFRCDPISEHNRLYWYRQTLGQGPEFLTYFQNEAQLEKSRLLSDRFSAERPKGSFSTLEIQRTEQGDSAMYLCASSSGTADSNQPQHFGDGTRLSIL.

The chain joins TRBV7-3 to TRBJ2-3; weak D call: TRBD2 (5 bases). Trimming cost V 3 bases and J 2 bases, with 12 bases left between them. CDR1 and CDR2 from the germline V gene are SGHTA and FQGTGA. The CDR3 totals 15 residues. The CDR3 here is CASSLGASTTDTQYF. In nucleotides, the CDR3 is TGTGCCAGCAGCTTGGGAGCCTCCACCACAGATACGCAGTATTTT.